This T cell receptor (beta chain) was profiled in a study of blood T cell repertoires in COVID-19. Across the study: The analysed material was cDNA or gDNA that came from T cells, B-cell-depleted T cells, or PBMCs.

This CDR3 region has 17 residues. V was pared by 0 bases and J by 12 bases, with 24 bases between. Original processing notes: Amplification from reference gene primers served as the basis for estimated nucleated cell counts. Here immunoSEQ multiplex PCR was the method, and the copy in TCRdb shows in-frame clones only, minus some. That table is the source of V, J and clone size, and D and trimming were worked out from the DNA. The sample has roughly 270,000 clones; 85% are singletons. Donors in Cohort 3 who had recovered were those with two negative PCRs, healthcare professional clearance, or resolution of their symptoms.

The chain employs TRBV23-1 and TRBJ2-1; perhaps TRBD2 as D (6 bases). TRBV23-1 is filed as an ORF, its function uncertain. The clonotype was recovered from a woman aged 45 to 65 who had recovered from COVID-19. The sample comprised PBMCs or T cells enriched from blood (not recorded which). CDR3 nucleotide sequence: TGCGCCAGCAGTCAATCAATACGACTAGTGGACTCCGTGGGGCAGTTCTTC. Amino acid sequence: CASSQSIRLVDSVGQFF.